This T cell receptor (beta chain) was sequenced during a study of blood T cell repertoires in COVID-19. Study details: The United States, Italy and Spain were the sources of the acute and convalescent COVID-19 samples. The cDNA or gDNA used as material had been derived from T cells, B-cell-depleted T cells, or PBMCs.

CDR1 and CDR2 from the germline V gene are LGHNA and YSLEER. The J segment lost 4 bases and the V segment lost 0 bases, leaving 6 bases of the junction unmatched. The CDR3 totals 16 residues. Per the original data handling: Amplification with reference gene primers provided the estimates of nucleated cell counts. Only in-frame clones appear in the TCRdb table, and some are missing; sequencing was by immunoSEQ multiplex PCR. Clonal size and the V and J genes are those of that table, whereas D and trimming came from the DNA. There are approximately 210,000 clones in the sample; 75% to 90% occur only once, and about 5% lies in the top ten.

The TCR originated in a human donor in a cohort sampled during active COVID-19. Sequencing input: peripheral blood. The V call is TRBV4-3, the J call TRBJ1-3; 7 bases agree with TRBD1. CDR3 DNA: TGCGCCAGCAGCCAAGATAGGGGGCGCGGAGGAAACACCATATATTTT. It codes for CASSQDRGRGGNTIYF.